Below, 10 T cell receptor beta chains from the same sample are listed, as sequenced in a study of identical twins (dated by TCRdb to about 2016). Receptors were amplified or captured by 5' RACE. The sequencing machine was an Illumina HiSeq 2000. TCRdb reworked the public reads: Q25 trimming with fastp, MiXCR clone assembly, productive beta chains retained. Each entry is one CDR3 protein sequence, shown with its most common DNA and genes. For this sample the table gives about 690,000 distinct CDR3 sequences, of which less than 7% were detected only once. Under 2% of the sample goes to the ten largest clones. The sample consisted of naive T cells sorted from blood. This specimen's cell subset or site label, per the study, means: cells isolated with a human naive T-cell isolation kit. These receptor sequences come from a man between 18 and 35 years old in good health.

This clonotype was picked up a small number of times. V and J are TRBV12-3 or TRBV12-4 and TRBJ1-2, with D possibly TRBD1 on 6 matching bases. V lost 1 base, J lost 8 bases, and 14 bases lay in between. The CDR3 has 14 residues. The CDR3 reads CASSLGFQGSGYTF. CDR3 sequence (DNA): TGTGCCAGCAGTTTAGGTTTTCAGGGGTCCGGCTACACCTTC.

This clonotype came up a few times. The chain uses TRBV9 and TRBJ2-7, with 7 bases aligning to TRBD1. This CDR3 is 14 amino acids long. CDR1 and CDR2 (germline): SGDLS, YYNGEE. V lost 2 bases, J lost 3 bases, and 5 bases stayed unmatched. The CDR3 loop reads CASSVHRDSYEQYF. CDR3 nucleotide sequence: TGTGCCAGCAGCGTTCACCGGGACAGCTACGAGCAGTACTTC.

As DNA, the CDR3 is TGTGCCAGCAGCTTAGACAGATCTGGGGCCAACGTCCTGACTTTC. Translated, it gives CASSLDRSGANVLTF. This chain connects TRBV7-8 to TRBJ2-6; D not resolved. The CDR3 extends over 15 amino acids. Looked up from germline, CDR1 is SGHVS and CDR2 is FQNEAQ. The V end was cut by 1 base, the J end by 1 base, with 5 bases between.

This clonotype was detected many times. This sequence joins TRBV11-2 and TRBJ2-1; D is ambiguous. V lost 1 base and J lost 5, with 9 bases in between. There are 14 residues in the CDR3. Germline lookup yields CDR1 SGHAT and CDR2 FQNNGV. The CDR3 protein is CASSLVYRNNEQFF. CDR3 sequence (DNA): TGTGCCAGCAGCTTAGTCTATAGAAACAATGAGCAGTTCTTC.

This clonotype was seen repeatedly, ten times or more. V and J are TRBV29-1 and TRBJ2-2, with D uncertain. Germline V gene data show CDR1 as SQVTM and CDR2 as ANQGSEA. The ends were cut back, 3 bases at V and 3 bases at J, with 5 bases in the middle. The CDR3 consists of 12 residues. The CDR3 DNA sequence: TGCAGCGTTGATGAAGACACCGGGGAGCTGTTTTTT. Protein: CSVDEDTGELFF.

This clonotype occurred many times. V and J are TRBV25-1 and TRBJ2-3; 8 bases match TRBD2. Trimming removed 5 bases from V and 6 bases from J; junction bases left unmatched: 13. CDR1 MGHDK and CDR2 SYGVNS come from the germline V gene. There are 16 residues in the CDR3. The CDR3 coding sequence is TGTGCCAGCAGTCCGTACCGGGGGGGTTCTGGGGATACGCAGTATTTT. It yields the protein CASSPYRGGSGDTQYF.

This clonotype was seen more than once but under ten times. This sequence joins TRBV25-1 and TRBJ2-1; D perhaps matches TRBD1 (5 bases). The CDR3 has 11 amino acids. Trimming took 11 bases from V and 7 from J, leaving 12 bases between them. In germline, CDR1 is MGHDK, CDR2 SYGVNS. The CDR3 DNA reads TGTGCCTATGGGGCGAGTAATGAGCAGTTCTTC. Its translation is CAYGASNEQFF.

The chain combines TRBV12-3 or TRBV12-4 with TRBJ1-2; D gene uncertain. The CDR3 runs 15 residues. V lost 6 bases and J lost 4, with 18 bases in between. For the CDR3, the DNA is TGTGCCAGCAGGCCCACAGTGCCTCTTTCCTATGGCTACACCTTC. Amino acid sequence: CASRPTVPLSYGYTF.

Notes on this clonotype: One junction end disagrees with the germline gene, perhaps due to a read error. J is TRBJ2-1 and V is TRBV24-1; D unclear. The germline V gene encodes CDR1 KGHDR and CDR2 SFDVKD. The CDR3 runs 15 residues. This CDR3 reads CATSDPQAIYNVQFF. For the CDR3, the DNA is TGTGCCACCAGTGATCCCCAGGCTATTTACAATGTGCAGTTCTTC.

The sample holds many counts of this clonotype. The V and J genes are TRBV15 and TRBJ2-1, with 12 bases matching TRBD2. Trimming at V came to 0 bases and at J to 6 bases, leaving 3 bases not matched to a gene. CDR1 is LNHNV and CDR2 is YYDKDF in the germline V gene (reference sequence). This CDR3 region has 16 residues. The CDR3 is CATSREASGRGNEQFF. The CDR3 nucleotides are TGTGCCACCAGCAGAGAGGCTAGCGGGAGGGGCAATGAGCAGTTCTTC.